This T cell receptor beta chain emerged from a study of control samples from healthy donors and cancer patients (TCRdb year 2020). Trimming at the junction amounts to 1 base on V and 0 bases on J, and the germline ends lie 9 bases apart. The CDR3 spans 15 residues, from the cysteine through the phenylalanine. Just the 45-base CDR3 DNA is kept, in frame starting at base 1. CDR1 is given as LGHNA and CDR2 as YSLEER, both from the germline V gene. The library came from the immunoSEQ multiplex PCR assay. TCRdb carries this immuneACCESS record with in-frame sequences only. Its versions omit some clonotypes, under half of them owing to an unresolved V gene in the studies checked, with the rest unexplained. This sample gives tens of thousands of clones in total; about 80% of them show up just once. In total, the top ten clones hold around 3% of the sample. The table lists this clone with a count of one. Its antigen remains undetermined. Base quality data are lacking; no much larger clone is found one base away.

The specimen sequenced was PBMCs. The receptor was isolated from a woman in her fifties or sixties with lung cancer. The sequence is built from TRBV4-3 and TRBJ1-1; the D gene lacks a confident call. This receptor carries the CDR3 CASSQGFSLNTEAFF. DNA sequence: TGCGCCAGCAGCCAAGGGTTCAGCTTGAACACTGAAGCTTTCTTT.